Detailed here is one T cell receptor beta chain. The antigen is undetermined. Measured with immunoSEQ multiplex PCR; TCRdb has only the in-frame clones, and not every one. The sample yields fewer than 30,000 clones, 78% seen once. These data belong to a study of T cell responses to AZD1222 COVID-19 vaccine. Study details: Pooled samples include second doses given at about 4 or 12 weeks.

In germline, CDR1 is SNHLY, CDR2 FYNNEI. Trimming took 8 bases from V and 2 from J, leaving 7 bases between them. The CDR3 sequence is 11 residues long. Points from the study as a whole: Spike was spanned by vaccine-associated CD4 TCRs, which were dominant at 160-218 and 743-854. Once two AZD1222 doses were given, Spike-specific TCR breadth and depth went up. Clonal diversity was possibly underestimated, and the donors were mostly white British, with more females.

The receptor's source is an adult in good health. The rearrangement uses TRBV2 and TRBJ2-7, with a weak D call TRBD1 (5 bases). Sequenced here: peripheral blood, sampled on day 0 of AZD1222 vaccination. The CDR3 loop is CASGQAYEQYF. CDR3 DNA: TGTGCCAGCGGACAAGCCTACGAGCAGTACTTC.